The 14 T cell receptor beta chains listed next were all sequenced from one sample in a study of T-cell reconstitution after alpha-beta-depleted transplantation in children. Unique molecular identifiers were used in preparing the TCRbeta library. A single record per CDR3 protein comes from TCRdb applying MiXCR to the PCR reads. Of more than 85,000 distinct CDR3 sequences listed, around 6% were seen once; the top ten hold 5.5% to 7%. The sequences come from PBMCs, mostly from graft donor cells, collected 60 days after TCRalphabeta/CD19-depleted stem cell transplant. The receptors stem from a female patient between 2 and 10 years old who had a stem cell transplant for Fanconi anemia, so the T cells may come from the graft donor.

The chain recombines TRBV3-1 with TRBJ2-3; 7 bases are a match to TRBD2. The CDR3 has 17 residues. Germline assignment: CDR1 LGHDT and CDR2 YNNKEL (reference sequence). The trim removed 7 bases at V and 2 bases at J, leaving 15 bases unmatched. The CDR3 spells CASTKPLTSDYTDTQYF. CDR3 sequence (DNA): TGTGCCAGCACCAAGCCCCTCACTAGCGACTACACAGATACGCAGTATTTT.

This clonotype was counted ten times or more. The rearrangement joins TRBV27 to TRBJ2-1; either TRBD1 or TRBD2 may supply D (5 bases each). From germline, CDR1 is MNHEY and CDR2 SMNVEV (reference sequence). V lost 8 bases to trimming and J lost 9 bases, with 8 bases between them. This CDR3 contains 10 residues. The CDR3 sequence: CASGGAEQFF. The DNA of the CDR3 is TGTGCCAGCGGGGGTGCTGAGCAGTTCTTC.

J is TRBJ1-1 and V is TRBV19, with D perhaps matching TRBD1 (5 bases). V was pared by 6 bases and J by 3 bases, with 11 bases between. CDR1 is LNHDA, CDR2 SQIVND, per germline (reference sequence). There are 13 residues in the CDR3. CDR3 region: CASRRPGYTEAFF. CDR3 DNA: TGTGCCAGTAGACGTCCAGGGTACACTGAAGCTTTCTTT. The full variable domain, with the rest looked up from reference TRBV19 and TRBJ1-1, is DGGITQSPKYLFRKEGQNVTLSCEQNLNHDAMYWYRQDPGQGLRLIYYSQIVNDFQKGDIAEGYSVSREKKESFPLTVTSAQKNPTAFYLCASRRPGYTEAFFGQGTRLTVV.

This chain joins TRBV5-1 and TRBJ2-4; D is perhaps TRBD1 (6 bases). V lost 0 bases and J 0 bases, leaving 13 bases between the germline ends. This CDR3 contains 17 residues. Germline V CDR1 and CDR2: SGHRS, YFSETQ. Here the CDR3 DNA reads TGCGCCAGCAGCTTGGAGGCAGGGGCTGGAGCCAAAAACATTCAGTACTTC. It specifies CASSLEAGAGAKNIQYF.

DNA of the CDR3: TGCGCCAGCAGCTTGGACGGACTAGCGGGACTCTCCTACGAGCAGTACTTC. Translating gives CASSLDGLAGLSYEQYF. The V and J genes are TRBV5-1 and TRBJ2-7, with 12 bases aligning to TRBD2. Germline assignment: CDR1 SGHRS and CDR2 YFSETQ. Germline trimming cut 0 bases from V and 0 bases from J; bases unmatched to any gene: 4. The CDR3 loop spans 17 amino acids.

This rearrangement joins TRBV3-1 to TRBJ2-2; TRBD1 agrees at 9 bases. The CDR3 is 14 residues long. J gave up 6 bases and V 4 bases, and 3 bases lay outside the gene matches. Germline lookup yields CDR1 LGHDT and CDR2 YNNKEL (reference sequence). CDR3: CASSPYRGPGELFF. In DNA, the CDR3 is TGTGCCAGCAGCCCTTACAGGGGGCCCGGGGAGCTGTTTTTT. The full variable domain, with the rest looked up from reference TRBV3-1 and TRBJ2-2, is DTAVSQTPKYLVTQMGNDKSIKCEQNLGHDTMYWYKQDSKKFLKIMFSYNNKELIINETVPNRFSPKSPDKAHLNLHINSLELGDSAVYFCASSPYRGPGELFFGEGSRLTVL.

This clonotype has just a few counts. A read error is possible here, since a much larger clone lies one base away. The chain links TRBV5-5 to TRBJ2-5; D not certain. The CDR3 extends over 11 amino acids. Germline CDR1 SGHKS, CDR2 YYEKEE (reference sequence). Trimming stripped 3 bases from V and 2 bases from J, with 2 bases between. The CDR3 DNA is TGTGCCAGCAGCTGGCAAGAGACCCAGTACTTC. Translated: CASSWQETQYF.

This clonotype was recorded a few times. The CDR3 region has the DNA TGTGCCAGCAGCCAAGTGGAGACAGGGTCCCTATACGAGCAGTACTTC. Translated, it gives CASSQVETGSLYEQYF. The rearrangement uses TRBV14 and TRBJ2-7, with TRBD1 matching 7 bases. After removal of 1 base from V and 4 bases from J, the junction contained 10 bases not matched to a gene. This CDR3 has 16 residues. The germline gives CDR1 SGHDN, CDR2 FVKESK.

This clonotype was picked up a small number of times. This chain connects TRBV12-3 or TRBV12-4 to TRBJ2-5; 11 nucleotides match TRBD2. There are 13 residues in the CDR3. Losses at the gene ends were 4 bases for V and 5 bases for J; bases not matched to a gene: 0. CDR3 nucleotides: TGTGCCAGCAGTTGGACTAGCGGGGAGACCCAGTACTTC. This encodes CASSWTSGETQYF.

This clonotype was counted at least ten times. The chain has TRBV6-5 and TRBJ1-2; no definite D call. The CDR3 extends over 13 amino acids. V was pared by 7 bases and J by 3 bases, with 12 bases between. Germline V gene sequence: CDR1 MNHEY, CDR2 SVGAGI. CDR3 sequence: CASTPLGYYGYTF. The DNA for the CDR3 is TGTGCCAGCACCCCCCTGGGGTACTATGGCTACACCTTC.

This clonotype was counted at least ten times. V usage is TRBV24-1 and J usage is TRBJ1-5; 8 nucleotides match TRBD1. The J segment lost 1 base and the V segment lost 6 bases, leaving 7 bases of the junction unmatched. Germline V gene lookup returns CDR1 KGHDR and CDR2 SFDVKD. CDR3 length: 16 amino acids. The CDR3, as DNA: TGTGCCACCAGTCATGGACAGGGAGGGAGCAATCAGCCCCAGCATTTT. Translation: CATSHGQGGSNQPQHF.

Here the CDR3 DNA reads TGCGCCAGCAGCCACGAGCCTACAGATACGCAGTATTTT. It codes for CASSHEPTDTQYF. The genes are TRBV5-1 and TRBJ2-3; D not certain. The germline V gene encodes CDR1 SGHRS and CDR2 YFSETQ. V lost 4 bases and J lost 3, with 9 bases in between. This CDR3 contains 13 residues.

This clonotype was seen repeatedly, ten times or more. The genes are TRBV3-1 and TRBJ2-3, with 9 bases aligning to TRBD2. The CDR3 contains 14 residues. The germline gives CDR1 LGHDT, CDR2 YNNKEL (reference sequence). The V gene end was trimmed by 4 bases and the J gene end by 5 bases; junction bases not matched to a gene: 4. CDR3 loop: CASSRLAEGDTQYF. CDR3 nucleotides: TGTGCCAGCAGCCGACTAGCGGAGGGAGATACGCAGTATTTT.

This clonotype appeared a few times. The rearrangement uses TRBV7-2 and TRBJ2-1, with 7 bases lining up with TRBD2. The germline V gene encodes CDR1 SGHTA and CDR2 FQGNSA. This CDR3 is built from 14 residues. With V trimmed by 5 bases and J by 4 bases, 5 bases remained unmatched. CDR3 amino acids: CASSPGLKYNEQFF. CDR3 DNA sequence: TGTGCCAGCAGCCCGGGACTAAAATACAATGAGCAGTTCTTC.